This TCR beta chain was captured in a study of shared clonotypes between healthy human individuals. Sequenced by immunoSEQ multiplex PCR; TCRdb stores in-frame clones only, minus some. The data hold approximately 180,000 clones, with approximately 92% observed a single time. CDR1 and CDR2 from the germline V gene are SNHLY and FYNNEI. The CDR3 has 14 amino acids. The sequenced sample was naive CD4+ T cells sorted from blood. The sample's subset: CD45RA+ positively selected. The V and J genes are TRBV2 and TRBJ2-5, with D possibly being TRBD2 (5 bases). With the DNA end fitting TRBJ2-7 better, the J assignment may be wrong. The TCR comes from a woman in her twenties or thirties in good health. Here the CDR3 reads CASSDLTRGYEQYF. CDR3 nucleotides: TGTGCCAGCAGTGATCTTACACGGGGCTACGAGCAGTACTTC.